This T cell receptor (beta chain) was documented in a study of technical replicates of blood from a handful of donors. The J segment lost 5 bases and the V segment lost 5 bases, leaving 3 bases of the junction unmatched. The germline CDR1 and CDR2 sequences are SGHVS and FNYEAQ. The CDR3 has 13 residues. The repertoire was sequenced with immunoSEQ multiplex PCR; TCRdb's copy has only in-frame clones and lacks some. Among around 61,000 clones listed, around 86% were seen once. This clonotype originated in a human donor in good health. Some clones in this sample may be carry-over from other donors' samples. The sample was PBMCs. This rearrangement joins TRBV7-6 to TRBJ1-2, with TRBD1 matching over 9 bases. CDR3 region: CASSGGQGYGYTF. Written as DNA, the CDR3 is TGTGCCAGCAGCGGGGGACAGGGATATGGCTACACCTTC.